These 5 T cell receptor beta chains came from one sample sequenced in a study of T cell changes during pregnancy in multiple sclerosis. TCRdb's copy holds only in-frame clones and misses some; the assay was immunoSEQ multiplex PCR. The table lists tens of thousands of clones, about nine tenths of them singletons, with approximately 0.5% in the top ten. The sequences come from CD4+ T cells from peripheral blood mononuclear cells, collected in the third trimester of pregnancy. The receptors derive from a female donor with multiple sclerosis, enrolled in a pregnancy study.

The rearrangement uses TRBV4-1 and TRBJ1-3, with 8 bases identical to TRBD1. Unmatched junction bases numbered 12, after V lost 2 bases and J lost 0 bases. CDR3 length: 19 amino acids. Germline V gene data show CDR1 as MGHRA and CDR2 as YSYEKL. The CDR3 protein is CASSQITNRQGLSGNTIYF. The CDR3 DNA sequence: TGCGCCAGCAGCCAAATCACAAACCGACAGGGGCTCTCTGGAAACACCATATATTTT.

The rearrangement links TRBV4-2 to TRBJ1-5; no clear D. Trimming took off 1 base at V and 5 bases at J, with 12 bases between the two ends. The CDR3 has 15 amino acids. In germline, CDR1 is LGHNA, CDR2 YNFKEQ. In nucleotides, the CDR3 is TGTGCCAGCAGCCAAGTCGCCATGGGCGATCAGCCCCAGCATTTT. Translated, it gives CASSQVAMGDQPQHF.

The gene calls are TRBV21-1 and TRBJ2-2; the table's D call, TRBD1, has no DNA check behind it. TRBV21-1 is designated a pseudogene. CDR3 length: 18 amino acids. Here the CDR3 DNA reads TGTGCCAGCAGCAGATCCGGGACACTGAAATCGAACACCGGGGAGCTGTTTTTT. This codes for CASSRSGTLKSNTGELFF.

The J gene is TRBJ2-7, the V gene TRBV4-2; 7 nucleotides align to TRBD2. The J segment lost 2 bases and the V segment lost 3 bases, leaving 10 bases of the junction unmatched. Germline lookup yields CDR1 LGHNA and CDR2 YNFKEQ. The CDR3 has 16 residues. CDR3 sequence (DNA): TGTGCCAGCAGCCAGGATTCTAGCGGAATCCCCTACGAGCAGTACTTC. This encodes CASSQDSSGIPYEQYF.

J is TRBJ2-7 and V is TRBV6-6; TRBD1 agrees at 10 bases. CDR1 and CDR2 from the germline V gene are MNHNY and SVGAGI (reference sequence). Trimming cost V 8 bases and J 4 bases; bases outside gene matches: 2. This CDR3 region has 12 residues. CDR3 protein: CASSGQGYEQYF. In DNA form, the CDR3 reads TGTGCCAGCTCGGGACAGGGGTACGAGCAGTACTTC.